The rows below give T cell receptor beta chains drawn from one sample of a study of T-cell reconstitution after alpha-beta-depleted transplantation in children. TCRdb fed the PCR reads into MiXCR, producing one record per CDR3 protein. Of nearly 200,000 distinct CDR3 sequences listed, just under 6.5% are singletons. Specimen: PBMCs, collected before TCRalphabeta/CD19-depleted stem cell transplant. All receptors derive from a girl under two years old with combined immunodeficiency, due to receive a stem cell transplant. Both conserved end residues are part of each CDR3. The D gene is left open where the match is weak. Clone size is not always given. Where it is, it says once, few, many or a class for expanded clones.

clone size: few; J gene: TRBJ2-2; D gene: -; V gene: TRBV7-9; CDR3 DNA: TGTGCCAGCAGCTTATTATATGACGGGGAGCTGTTTTTT; CDR3 protein: CASSLLYDGELFF
clone size: -; J gene: TRBJ2-3; D gene: TRBD2; V gene: TRBV20-1; CDR3 DNA: TGCAGTGCTAGAGATGGGAGGGAGGCGCAGTATTTT; CDR3 protein: CSARDGREAQYF
clone size: many; J gene: TRBJ2-7; D gene: -; V gene: TRBV29-1; CDR3 DNA: TGCAGCGTTGAAACTGTTGTCGACTACGAGCAGTACTTC; CDR3 protein: CSVETVVDYEQYF
clone size: many; J gene: TRBJ2-2; D gene: TRBD1; V gene: TRBV4-3; CDR3 DNA: TGCGCCAGCAGCCAAGACCTCCACCGGGACAGGATCACCGGGGAGCTGTTTTTT; CDR3 protein: CASSQDLHRDRITGELFF
clone size: many; J gene: TRBJ2-4; D gene: -; V gene: TRBV2; CDR3 DNA: TGTGCCAGCACTGGGGACATTCAGTACTTC; CDR3 protein: CASTGDIQYF
clone size: many; J gene: TRBJ2-3; D gene: -; V gene: TRBV20-1; CDR3 DNA: TGCAGTGCTAATAGCGGCGGCGCTAGCACAGATACGCAGTATTTT; CDR3 protein: CSANSGGASTDTQYF
clone size: many; J gene: TRBJ2-2; D gene: TRBD2; V gene: TRBV7-2; CDR3 DNA: TGTGCCAGCAGCCGGACTAGCCTCACCGGGGAGCTGTTTTTT; CDR3 protein: CASSRTSLTGELFF
clone size: many; J gene: TRBJ2-1; D gene: TRBD1; V gene: TRBV28; CDR3 DNA: TGTGCCAGCAGTTTATGGCAGGGGGCAATCAATGAGCAGTTCTTC; CDR3 protein: CASSLWQGAINEQFF
clone size: many; J gene: TRBJ1-2; D gene: TRBD1; V gene: TRBV27; CDR3 DNA: TGTGCCAGCAGTTTTGCCCCCCTTACAGGGGTGGGCTATGGCTACACCTTC; CDR3 protein: CASSFAPLTGVGYGYTF
clone size: -; J gene: TRBJ2-3; D gene: -; V gene: TRBV2; CDR3 DNA: TGTGCCAGCAGTGAAGTGGAGGAGGGTCTTGGCACAGATACGCAGTATTTT; CDR3 protein: CASSEVEEGLGTDTQYF
clone size: many; J gene: TRBJ2-1; D gene: TRBD2; V gene: TRBV9; CDR3 DNA: TGTGCCAGCAGCGTTAGCACTCTAGCGGGGGGTTTCGATGAGCAGTTCTTC; CDR3 protein: CASSVSTLAGGFDEQFF
clone size: -; J gene: TRBJ2-4; D gene: -; V gene: TRBV20-1; CDR3 DNA: TGCAGTGCTAGACCTGGGGGCGGCGTCTTC; CDR3 protein: CSARPGGGVF
clone size: many; J gene: TRBJ1-4; D gene: -; V gene: TRBV4-3; CDR3 DNA: TGCGCCAGCAGCCAAGAAGGGGGGGCTAATGAAAAACTGTTTTTT; CDR3 protein: CASSQEGGANEKLFF
clone size: many; J gene: TRBJ2-2; D gene: TRBD2; V gene: TRBV2; CDR3 DNA: TGTGCCAGACTAGCGGGAGACACCGGGGAGCTGTTTTTT; CDR3 protein: CARLAGDTGELFF
clone size: many; J gene: TRBJ2-1; D gene: -; V gene: TRBV15; CDR3 DNA: TGTGCCACCAGCGGGGGGAGGCAGGTATATTACAATGAGCAGTTCTTC; CDR3 protein: CATSGGRQVYYNEQFF
clone size: many; J gene: TRBJ2-1; D gene: TRBD2; V gene: TRBV12-3/TRBV12-4; CDR3 DNA: TGTGCCAGCAGGAAAAGGTCGGGGGGACGCTACAATGAGCAGTTCTTC; CDR3 protein: CASRKRSGGRYNEQFF
clone size: many; J gene: TRBJ2-2; D gene: -; V gene: TRBV11-3; CDR3 DNA: TGTGCCAGCAGCTCCAGACGGGTCGCGAACACCGGGGAGCTGTTTTTT; CDR3 protein: CASSSRRVANTGELFF
clone size: many; J gene: TRBJ2-1; D gene: TRBD2; V gene: TRBV12-3/TRBV12-4; CDR3 DNA: TGTGCCAGCAGCTTAGCGGGGGGGACCTACAATGAGCAGTTCTTC; CDR3 protein: CASSLAGGTYNEQFF
clone size: many; J gene: TRBJ1-1; D gene: -; V gene: TRBV7-9; CDR3 DNA: TGTGCCAGCAGCTTAGCGGGGGCAAACACTGAAGCTTTCTTT; CDR3 protein: CASSLAGANTEAFF
clone size: many; J gene: TRBJ1-1; D gene: -; V gene: TRBV3-1; CDR3 DNA: TGTGCCAGCAGCCCCGGGACACTTTCCGCTTTCTTT; CDR3 protein: CASSPGTLSAFF
clone size: -; J gene: TRBJ2-1; D gene: -; V gene: TRBV7-3; CDR3 DNA: TGTGCCAGCAGCCAAACCGGGACTTTTGTCAACAATGAGCAGTTCTTC; CDR3 protein: CASSQTGTFVNNEQFF
clone size: many; J gene: TRBJ2-3; D gene: -; V gene: TRBV12-5; CDR3 DNA: TGTGCTAGTGGTTTGGTACTTACGGGTGGGTACACAGATACGCAGTATTTT; CDR3 protein: CASGLVLTGGYTDTQYF
clone size: many; J gene: TRBJ2-7; D gene: -; V gene: TRBV4-1; CDR3 DNA: TGCGCCAGCAGCCAAGATCCGCAGGGCTGGTTCTACGAGCAGTACTTC; CDR3 protein: CASSQDPQGWFYEQYF
clone size: few; J gene: TRBJ2-1; D gene: -; V gene: TRBV6-1; CDR3 DNA: TGTGCCAGCAGTGAGGCAGGGAACAATGAGCAGTTCTTC; CDR3 protein: CASSEAGNNEQFF
clone size: many; J gene: TRBJ2-2; D gene: -; V gene: TRBV12-3/TRBV12-4; CDR3 DNA: TGTGCCAGCAGTAGGTCCTACACCGGGGAGCTGTTTTTT; CDR3 protein: CASSRSYTGELFF
clone size: few; J gene: TRBJ2-7; D gene: TRBD2; V gene: TRBV5-6; CDR3 DNA: TGTGCCAGCAGCTTAGCGGGATGGGGTGACGAGCAGTACTTC; CDR3 protein: CASSLAGWGDEQYF
clone size: many; J gene: TRBJ2-1; D gene: -; V gene: TRBV10-3; CDR3 DNA: TGTGCCATCAGTGAAGGAGGCTACAATGAGCAGTTCTTC; CDR3 protein: CAISEGGYNEQFF
clone size: many; J gene: TRBJ2-5; D gene: -; V gene: TRBV9; CDR3 DNA: TGTGCCAGCAGCGTGCAGGGCGAGGAGACCCAGTACTTC; CDR3 protein: CASSVQGEETQYF
clone size: many; J gene: TRBJ2-1; D gene: -; V gene: TRBV10-3; CDR3 DNA: TGTGCCATCAGCGTCACGATTCCGGGGCTGACGAACAATGAGCAGTTCTTC; CDR3 protein: CAISVTIPGLTNNEQFF
clone size: many; J gene: TRBJ2-6; D gene: -; V gene: TRBV9; CDR3 DNA: TGTGCCAGCAGCGTAGGGTCTGGGGCCAACGTCCTGACTTTC; CDR3 protein: CASSVGSGANVLTF
clone size: many; J gene: TRBJ2-3; D gene: -; V gene: TRBV6-2/TRBV6-3; CDR3 DNA: TGTGCCAGCAGTTACTCCTGGGGAGCAGATACGCAGTATTTT; CDR3 protein: CASSYSWGADTQYF
clone size: many; J gene: TRBJ2-7; D gene: -; V gene: TRBV3-1; CDR3 DNA: TGTGCCAGCAGCCAAGAGGCGGACTACGAGCAGTACTTC; CDR3 protein: CASSQEADYEQYF
clone size: many; J gene: TRBJ1-1; D gene: -; V gene: TRBV12-5; CDR3 DNA: TGTGCTAGTGGACCTACAGGTTTCGGTGAAGCTTTCTTT; CDR3 protein: CASGPTGFGEAFF
clone size: few; J gene: TRBJ1-3; D gene: -; V gene: TRBV10-3; CDR3 DNA: TGTGCCATCTCACCCCGGCACTCGGGGAGCTCTGGAAACACCATATATTTT; CDR3 protein: CAISPRHSGSSGNTIYF
clone size: many; J gene: TRBJ1-2; D gene: TRBD1; V gene: TRBV29-1; CDR3 DNA: TGCAGCGGCGGGACAGTCTATGGCTACACCTTC; CDR3 protein: CSGGTVYGYTF
clone size: many; J gene: TRBJ2-7; D gene: -; V gene: TRBV6-5; CDR3 DNA: TGTGCCAGCAGTTACTCAGCCGGGACGCCCTACGAGCAGTACTTC; CDR3 protein: CASSYSAGTPYEQYF
clone size: many; J gene: TRBJ2-1; D gene: -; V gene: TRBV20-1; CDR3 DNA: TGCAGTGCTAGAGATCAGAAGCGGGTGACCTACAATGAGCAGTTCTTC; CDR3 protein: CSARDQKRVTYNEQFF
clone size: many; J gene: TRBJ2-1; D gene: TRBD2; V gene: TRBV2; CDR3 DNA: TGTGCCAGCAGTCCGGGACTAGCGGGAGCTAGTATTAAGTTCTTC; CDR3 protein: CASSPGLAGASIKFF
clone size: many; J gene: TRBJ2-3; D gene: TRBD2; V gene: TRBV5-6; CDR3 DNA: TGTGCCAGCAGCCGGTTCGGAGCGGGAGTACGCTGGGGAGCAGATACGCAGTATTTT; CDR3 protein: CASSRFGAGVRWGADTQYF
clone size: -; J gene: TRBJ2-7; D gene: -; V gene: TRBV7-6; CDR3 DNA: TGTGCCAGCAGCCCCCGAGAGGGAGCCTACGAGCAGTACTTC; CDR3 protein: CASSPREGAYEQYF
clone size: many; J gene: TRBJ1-6; D gene: TRBD1; V gene: TRBV13; CDR3 DNA: TGTGCCAGCAGCGGATCAGGGGGCGTCTCCTATAATTCACCCCTCCACTTT; CDR3 protein: CASSGSGGVSYNSPLHF
clone size: many; J gene: TRBJ2-1; D gene: -; V gene: TRBV29-1; CDR3 DNA: TGCAGCGCACGACTGAGGAGCTCCTACAATGAGCAGTTCTTC; CDR3 protein: CSARLRSSYNEQFF
clone size: many; J gene: TRBJ2-1; D gene: -; V gene: TRBV6-2/TRBV6-3; CDR3 DNA: TGTGCCAGCAGTTATGTAGGGCTCAATGAGCAGTTCTTC; CDR3 protein: CASSYVGLNEQFF
clone size: many; J gene: TRBJ2-3; D gene: TRBD2; V gene: TRBV5-1; CDR3 DNA: TGCGCCAGCAGCACTCCATCTAGCGGGATTTATACGCAGTATTTT; CDR3 protein: CASSTPSSGIYTQYF
clone size: many; J gene: TRBJ2-5; D gene: -; V gene: TRBV20-1; CDR3 DNA: TGCAGTGCTAGAGAGTGGGAGCTCGAGACCCAGTACTTC; CDR3 protein: CSAREWELETQYF
clone size: many; J gene: TRBJ1-3; D gene: -; V gene: TRBV6-5; CDR3 DNA: TGTGCCAGCAGGACCGGCATCTCTGGAAACACCATATATTTT; CDR3 protein: CASRTGISGNTIYF
clone size: many; J gene: TRBJ2-7; D gene: -; V gene: TRBV29-1; CDR3 DNA: TGCAGCGTTGAGAGGCGGGATCCGTACGAGCAGTACTTC; CDR3 protein: CSVERRDPYEQYF
clone size: many; J gene: TRBJ2-1; D gene: TRBD2; V gene: TRBV25-1; CDR3 DNA: TGTGCCAGCAGTGCCGGGGGACTAGCTTTCTTC; CDR3 protein: CASSAGGLAFF
clone size: many; J gene: TRBJ2-1; D gene: TRBD2; V gene: TRBV12-3/TRBV12-4; CDR3 DNA: TGTGCCAGCAGTTTATTAGCGGGGGGCAATGAGCAGTTCTTC; CDR3 protein: CASSLLAGGNEQFF